Listed here are 7 T cell receptor beta chains from one sample, sequenced in a study of blood T cell repertoires in COVID-19. Assay used: immunoSEQ multiplex PCR; TCRdb lists only in-frame clones, some missing. The repertoire holds about 69,000 clones, with around 87% as singletons. The specimen was peripheral blood. These receptors originate from a man aged 50 to 60 with acute or convalescent COVID-19.

The rearrangement joins TRBV5-1 to TRBJ1-4; D might be TRBD1 (5 bases). The CDR3 consists of 14 residues. Germline V lookup: CDR1 SGHRS, CDR2 YFSETQ. V was trimmed by 2 bases and J by 7 bases, leaving 12 bases between them. The CDR3 loop is CASSLGQGFEKLFF. The CDR3 nucleotides are TGCGCCAGCAGCTTAGGGCAGGGTTTTGAAAAACTGTTTTTT. The full variable domain, in which reference TRBV5-1 and TRBJ1-4 provide the parts outside the CDR3, is KAGVTQTPRYLIKTRGQQVTLSCSPISGHRSVSWYQQTPGQGLQFLFEYFSETQRNKGNFPGRFSGRQFSNSRSEMNVSTLELGDSALYLCASSLGQGFEKLFFGSGTQLSVL.

This rearrangement joins TRBV3-1 (or the pseudogene TRBV3-2) to TRBJ1-2, with 9 bases lining up with TRBD1. V lost 4 bases, J lost 7 bases, and 4 bases stayed unmatched. The CDR3 spans 13 residues. CDR1 LGHDT and CDR2 YNNKEL come from the germline V gene (reference sequence). Here the CDR3 DNA reads TGTGCCAGCAGCCTCGCGGACAGGGGTGGCTACACCTTC. It translates to CASSLADRGGYTF.

The chain joins TRBV6-2 or TRBV6-3 to TRBJ1-5; 10 bases are a match to TRBD1. This CDR3 is 17 amino acids long. In germline, CDR1 is MNHEY, CDR2 SVGEGT. J was trimmed by 7 bases and V by 5 bases; bases with no gene match: 14. In nucleotides, the CDR3 is TGTGCCAGCAGTCACCTGGGGACAGGGGAATTTGGGCAGCCCCAGCATTTT. Translating gives CASSHLGTGEFGQPQHF.

This clone has more than one count but fewer than ten. The V and J genes are TRBV10-1 and TRBJ1-5, with TRBD1 matching over 7 bases. The CDR3 sequence is 18 residues long. V dropped 0 bases and J dropped 5; count of bases not matched to a gene: 13. Germline V gene data show CDR1 as WNHNN and CDR2 as SYGVQD (reference sequence). Here the CDR3 reads CASSESKRTGARDQPQHF. The CDR3 bases are TGCGCCAGCAGTGAGTCGAAACGCACAGGGGCGCGGGATCAGCCCCAGCATTTT.

V and J are TRBV3-1 (or the pseudogene TRBV3-2) and TRBJ2-5; possibly TRBD2 for D (5 bases). Looked up from germline, CDR1 is LGHDT and CDR2 is YNNKEL (reference sequence). This CDR3 region has 13 residues. The V end lost 4 bases, the J end lost 2 bases, and 8 bases lay between the germline ends. For the CDR3, the DNA is TGTGCCAGCAGCCCCCGGGGTCAAGAGACCCAGTACTTC. Its protein is CASSPRGQETQYF.

The chain recombines TRBV24-1 with TRBJ1-1, with 12 positions matching TRBD1. In germline, CDR1 is KGHDR, CDR2 SFDVKD. The CDR3 has 14 amino acids. With 4 bases clipped from V and 10 bases from J, the junction kept 6 bases outside the gene matches. The CDR3 DNA reads TGTGCCACCAGTGACACCGGGACAGGGGGCCGAGCTTTCTTT. Its protein product is CATSDTGTGGRAFF.

Only one count was recorded for this clone. The J gene is TRBJ2-7, the V gene TRBV19; D is unresolved. In germline, CDR1 is LNHDA, CDR2 SQIVND (reference sequence). The CDR3 runs 9 residues. The V and J ends lost 6 bases and 5 bases respectively, with 2 bases between them. Written as DNA, the CDR3 is TGTGCCAGTAGCAACGAGCAGTACTTC. Encoded protein: CASSNEQYF.